One sample yielded the 22 T cell receptor beta chains listed below, sequenced in a study of T cell responses to AZD1222 COVID-19 vaccine. Data came from immunoSEQ multiplex PCR; TCRdb stores just in-frame clones and leaves some out. The sample lists around 180,000 clones, 80% to 90% occurring once. Specimen: peripheral blood, collected on day 0 of AZD1222 vaccination. The receptors here all came from an adult in good health.

This sequence joins TRBV20-1 and TRBJ2-7, with D hard to call. CDR1 is DFQATT, CDR2 SNEGSKA, per germline (reference sequence). V was clipped by 2 bases and J by 1 base, with 3 bases between them. The CDR3 consists of 11 residues. The CDR3 DNA follows: TGCAGTGCTAGACAGTCCTACGAGCAGTACTTC. As protein: CSARQSYEQYF.

The chain recombines TRBV6-5 with TRBJ2-7, with D perhaps matching TRBD2 (6 bases). Germline assignment: CDR1 MNHEY and CDR2 SVGAGI. The germline V and J ends were trimmed by 4 bases and 0 bases, with 7 bases remaining between them. The CDR3 is made up of 13 amino acids. Here the CDR3 reads CASSWDSSYEQYF. The CDR3 DNA follows: TGTGCCAGCAGTTGGGACTCCTCCTACGAGCAGTACTTC.

This clone was counted a single time. The V call is TRBV6-5, the J call TRBJ2-7, with D unclear. CDR1 and CDR2 (germline): MNHEY, SVGAGI. The CDR3 runs 12 residues. DNA of the CDR3: TGTGCCAGCAGATACTCGGCCTACGAGCAGTACGTC. It yields the protein CASRYSAYEQYV.

This clone appeared once. The rearrangement uses TRBV28 and TRBJ2-5, with D possibly TRBD2 on 7 matching bases. Trimming cost V 2 bases and J 4 bases, with 14 bases left between them. Germline V gives CDR1 MDHEN, CDR2 SYDVKM. The CDR3 loop spans 15 amino acids. CDR3 protein: CASSLGGGASETQYF. The DNA of the CDR3 is TGTGCCAGCAGTTTAGGAGGGGGGGCATCAGAGACCCAGTACTTC.

The genes are TRBV6-5 and TRBJ1-5; a possible D gene is TRBD1 (5 bases). The germline V gene has CDR1 MNHEY and CDR2 SVGAGI. The V end lost 6 bases, the J end lost 2 bases, and 14 bases lay between the germline ends. This CDR3 is 15 amino acids long. CDR3 in DNA: TGTGCCAGCAGAAGGGTCAGGGAAGGCAATCAGCCCCAGCATTTT. Amino acids: CASRRVREGNQPQHF.

The J gene is TRBJ2-6, the V gene TRBV5-4, with D perhaps matching TRBD1 (6 bases). The CDR3 has 15 residues. Per germline, CDR1 SGHNT and CDR2 YYREEE (reference sequence). The V gene lost 0 bases and the J gene lost 3 bases, with 7 bases spanning the gap. This CDR3 is CASSLAGVGANVLTF. CDR3 in DNA: TGTGCCAGCAGCTTGGCAGGGGTTGGGGCCAACGTCCTGACTTTC.

This chain joins TRBV27 and TRBJ2-7; TRBD2 matches at 12 bases. The CDR3 is made up of 15 amino acids. The ends lost 0 bases at V and 4 bases at J; junction bases unmatched: 1. Germline assignment: CDR1 MNHEY and CDR2 SMNVEV (reference sequence). CDR3: CASSLSGLAGYEQYV. CDR3 DNA: TGTGCCAGCAGTTTATCGGGACTAGCGGGTTACGAGCAGTACGTC.

The rearrangement links TRBV5-6 to TRBJ1-5; D unresolved. Trimming pared 3 bases from V and 2 bases from J, leaving 9 bases between. Germline V lookup: CDR1 SGHDT, CDR2 YYEEEE. This CDR3 comprises 14 residues. The CDR3 sequence is CASSYLTGNQPQHF. CDR3 nucleotide sequence: TGTGCCAGCAGCTACCTCACGGGCAATCAGCCCCAGCATTTT.

V usage is TRBV7-3 and J usage is TRBJ1-2; 10 nucleotides align to TRBD1. Germline values: CDR1 SGHTA, CDR2 FQGTGA. The V segment lost 5 bases and the J segment 8 bases; nucleotides outside the gene matches: 8. The CDR3 covers 14 residues. This chain's CDR3 is CASSKTGGAGGYTF. As DNA, the CDR3 is TGTGCCAGCAGCAAGACAGGGGGCGCGGGAGGCTACACCTTC.

The rearrangement joins TRBV27 to TRBJ2-2; 7 bases align to TRBD2. Germline-derived CDR1 and CDR2 are MNHEY and SMNVEV (reference sequence). Trimming cost V 5 bases and J 4 bases; bases outside gene matches: 7. CDR3 length equals 15 residues. CDR3 protein: CASSTTSRGTGELFF. CDR3 DNA sequence: TGTGCCAGCAGTACGACTAGCCGGGGCACCGGGGAGCTGTTTTTT.

The rearrangement links TRBV2 to TRBJ1-1; TRBD1 agrees at 8 bases. This CDR3 is 15 amino acids long. The V gene end was trimmed by 6 bases and the J gene end by 5 bases; junction bases not matched to a gene: 11. Germline V gene sequence: CDR1 SNHLY, CDR2 FYNNEI. CDR3 region: CASRVQAGGRTEAFF. The CDR3 region has the DNA TGTGCCAGCAGAGTACAGGCAGGGGGCAGGACTGAAGCTTTCTTT.

Written as DNA, the CDR3 is TGTGCCAGCAGTTACGTGGAGGGTGGTGATCAGCCCCAGCATTTT. Translating it yields CASSYVEGGDQPQHF. The V gene is TRBV6-5, the J gene TRBJ1-5; no definite D call. This CDR3 has 15 amino acids. The ends were cut back, 2 bases at V and 5 bases at J, with 13 bases in the middle. Germline-derived CDR1 and CDR2 are MNHEY and SVGAGI.

This rearrangement joins TRBV12-5 to TRBJ1-4; D is ambiguous. The CDR3 has 16 amino acids. CDR1 LGHNT and CDR2 FRNRAP come from the germline V gene. The V gene lost 0 bases and the J gene lost 4 bases, with 12 bases spanning the gap. The CDR3 reads CASGLVLGEINEKLFF. CDR3 sequence (DNA): TGTGCTAGTGGTTTGGTACTTGGAGAGATTAATGAAAAACTGTTTTTT.

The CDR3 region has the DNA TGTGCCAGCAGCTCAAATTCTGGGGCCAACGTCCTGACTTTC. It translates to CASSSNSGANVLTF. J is TRBJ2-6 and V is TRBV7-8; no definite D call. Looked up from germline, CDR1 is SGHVS and CDR2 is FQNEAQ. This CDR3 comprises 14 residues. The V end lost 4 bases, the J end lost 1 base, and 5 bases lay between the germline ends.

V usage is TRBV7-2 and J usage is TRBJ2-5; 9 bases are a match to TRBD2. The CDR3 consists of 14 residues. The trim removed 1 base at V and 5 bases at J, leaving 2 bases unmatched. Germline V CDR1 and CDR2: SGHTA, FQGNSA. CDR3 in amino acids: CASSLDAGGETQYF. The CDR3 nucleotides read TGTGCCAGCAGCTTAGATGCGGGAGGGGAGACCCAGTACTTC.

The chain recombines TRBV7-8 with TRBJ2-5; D is unclear. This CDR3 contains 11 residues. Trimming cost V 4 bases and J 1 base, with 1 base left between them. CDR1 is SGHVS, CDR2 FQNEAQ, per germline. DNA of the CDR3: TGTGCCAGCAGCTCCCAAGAGACCCAGTACTTC. This sequence encodes CASSSQETQYF.

The rearrangement uses TRBV7-9 and TRBJ2-2, with D uncertain. CDR1 and CDR2 (germline): SEHNR, FQNEAQ (reference sequence). With 3 bases removed from V and 4 bases from J, the gap between germline ends came to 21 bases. The CDR3 sequence is 18 residues long. CDR3 loop: CASSLEKTTRKFTGELFF. The CDR3 DNA follows: TGTGCCAGCAGCTTGGAAAAAACGACCAGAAAGTTCACCGGGGAGCTGTTTTTT.

The chain employs TRBV7-8 and TRBJ2-5; 9 bases line up with TRBD1. J was trimmed by 5 bases and V by 5 bases; bases with no gene match: 6. CDR3 size: 14 residues. Germline V CDR1 and CDR2: SGHVS, FQNEAQ. For the CDR3, the DNA is TGTGCCAGCAGCCCCGGGACAGGGAGGGAGACCCAGTACTTC. Protein: CASSPGTGRETQYF. Drawing the rest from reference TRBV7-8 and TRBJ2-5, the complete variable domain is GAGVSQSPRYKVAKRGQDVALRCDPISGHVSLFWYQQALGQGPEFLTYFQNEAQLDKSGLPSDRFFAERPEGSVSTLKIQRTQQEDSAVYLCASSPGTGRETQYFGPGTRLLVL.

The V and J genes are TRBV6-4 and TRBJ2-7; D is uncertain. V lost 2 bases and J lost 0, with 5 bases in between. Germline V gene lookup returns CDR1 MRHNA and CDR2 SNTAGT. CDR3 size: 13 residues. Here the CDR3 reads CASSDGFSYEQYV. The CDR3 DNA follows: TGTGCCAGCAGTGACGGATTCTCCTACGAGCAGTACGTC.

The chain is built from TRBV11-1 and TRBJ2-1; the D gene could be TRBD1 or TRBD2 (5 bases each). Trimming removed 5 bases at V and 2 bases at J, with 16 bases between. Germline CDR1 and CDR2: SGHAT and FQDESV (reference sequence). The CDR3 has 16 residues. Written as DNA, the CDR3 is TGTGCCAGCAGCCCCGTATGGGGGAGTACCTACAATGAGCAGTTCTTC. Protein sequence: CASSPVWGSTYNEQFF.

This sequence joins TRBV4-1 and TRBJ1-2; D gene unclear. The V end lost 4 bases, the J end lost 0 bases, and 15 bases lay between the germline ends. The V gene's germline CDR1 is MGHRA and CDR2 YSYEKL. CDR3 length: 16 residues. This CDR3 reads CASSRSRDFANYGYTF. CDR3 nucleotides: TGCGCCAGCAGCCGATCCCGGGATTTTGCTAACTATGGCTACACCTTC.

The chain carries TRBV6-2 or TRBV6-3 and TRBJ2-3; D possibly corresponds to TRBD1 (6 bases). CDR3 length equals 15 residues. Per the germline V gene, CDR1 is MNHEY and CDR2 is SVGEGT. V lost 2 bases to trimming and J lost 6 bases, with 15 bases between them. The DNA of the CDR3 is TGTGCCAGCAGTTACGGGGGACATGGCGCGGATACGCAGTATTTT. Its protein is CASSYGGHGADTQYF.